The 8 T cell receptor beta chains reported below all come from one sample, sequenced in a study of cytomegalovirus exposure and HLA in healthy donors. In the PCR, 60 Vbeta and 13 Jbeta primers were used. This table comes from immunoSEQ multiplex PCR, and its TCRdb copy is limited to in-frame clones, with some not included. The sample lists hundreds of thousands of clones; over 75% were seen once. The sample taken for sequencing was PBMCs. These receptors all come from a girl aged 2-10 years in good health and CMV-seronegative.

The V call is TRBV6-1, the J call TRBJ1-1; 9 positions agree with TRBD1. From germline, CDR1 is MNHNS and CDR2 SASEGT. The trim removed 6 bases at V and 1 base at J, leaving 6 bases unmatched. The CDR3 runs to 15 residues. The CDR3 sequence is CASSRSGQGNTEAFF. CDR3 nucleotide sequence: TGTGCCAGCAGCCGCTCGGGACAGGGGAACACTGAAGCTTTCTTT.

J is TRBJ2-1 and V is TRBV27; D remains unclear. This CDR3 comprises 15 residues. Deletions cut 6 bases from V and 0 bases from J, with 12 bases between. Germline CDR1 is MNHEY and CDR2 is SMNVEV (reference sequence). The CDR3 region is CASSSLLSSYNEQFF. In DNA form, the CDR3 reads TGTGCCAGCAGCTCTCTCCTAAGCTCCTACAATGAGCAGTTCTTC.

The rearrangement links TRBV6-6 to TRBJ2-7, with 10 bases fitting TRBD1. This CDR3 is built from 16 residues. Germline V gene lookup returns CDR1 MNHNY and CDR2 SVGAGI (reference sequence). V shed 6 bases and J 6 bases; nucleotides not matched to a gene: 14. This CDR3 is CASSSFRQGAWGEQYF. In DNA form, the CDR3 reads TGTGCCAGCAGCTCCTTTCGACAGGGGGCGTGGGGCGAGCAGTACTTC.

This chain connects TRBV18 to TRBJ1-1, with D hard to call. Germline V gene data show CDR1 as KGHSH and CDR2 as LQKENI. The length of the CDR3 is 15 residues. V dropped 1 base and J dropped 1 base, with 10 bases sitting between them. The CDR3 coding sequence is TGTGCCAGCTCACCACAGCCGGGTAAGAACACTGAAGCTTTCTTT. This codes for CASSPQPGKNTEAFF.

Only one count was recorded for this clone. The rearrangement links TRBV9 to TRBJ1-1, with D maybe TRBD1 (5 bases). The V and J ends lost 0 bases and 5 bases respectively, with 11 bases between them. The CDR3 has 14 residues. Germline assignment: CDR1 SGDLS and CDR2 YYNGEE. The CDR3 nucleotides read TGTGCCAGCAGCGTAGTAGGGAAGGGGACTGAAGCTTTCTTT. Protein: CASSVVGKGTEAFF.

The chain couples TRBV6-1 to TRBJ2-1, with D perhaps TRBD2 (5 bases). CDR1 MNHNS and CDR2 SASEGT come from the germline V gene. Between the trimmed V and J ends, which lost 2 bases and 0 bases, there was a span of 11 bases. The CDR3 covers 16 residues. CDR3 protein: CASSERIAGSYNEQFF. Written as DNA, the CDR3 is TGTGCCAGCAGTGAACGCATTGCGGGCTCCTACAATGAGCAGTTCTTC.

The V gene is TRBV10-3, the J gene TRBJ2-7, with 7 positions matching TRBD2. Germline CDR1 reads ENHRY; CDR2 reads SYGVKD. V lost 2 bases and J lost 2; bases outside the gene matches: 3. This CDR3 has 14 amino acids. The CDR3 DNA reads as TGTGCCATCAGTGAGGGCGGGAGAACCTACGAGCAGTACTTC. Protein product: CAISEGGRTYEQYF.

The chain joins TRBV6-6 to TRBJ2-5; TRBD2 matches at 7 bases. Trimming took 0 bases from V and 2 from J; bases not matched to a gene: 6. This CDR3 region has 16 residues. Germline CDR1 is MNHNY and CDR2 is SVGAGI (reference sequence). CDR3: CASSYSNTGLQETQYF. CDR3 in DNA: TGTGCCAGCAGTTACTCGAATACGGGACTACAAGAGACCCAGTACTTC.